This is a list of T cell receptor beta chains from one sample in a study of T cell responses to AZD1222 COVID-19 vaccine. Sequencing was performed with immunoSEQ multiplex PCR; in TCRdb, only in-frame clones are kept and a portion is missing. The repertoire holds 70,000 to 90,000 clones, with around nine tenths as singletons. This material consisted of peripheral blood, taken on day 0 of AZD1222 vaccination. All receptors derive from an adult in good health. Both conserved end residues are part of each CDR3. Each record gives: J gene, D gene, V gene, clone size, CDR3 protein, CDR3 DNA. The D gene is left open where the match is weak. Not every row has a clone size; where given, it reads once, few, many or a size class.

j_gene: TRBJ2-6
d_gene: .
v_gene: TRBV6-5
abundance: .
CDR3aa: CASSREGYGANVLTF
CDR3nt: TGTGCCAGCAGCCGTGAGGGCTACGGGGCCAACGTCCTGACTTTC

j_gene: TRBJ2-2
d_gene: TRBD1
v_gene: TRBV7-9
abundance: .
CDR3aa: CASSLRTGDGELFF
CDR3nt: TGTGCCAGCAGCTTGAGGACAGGGGACGGGGAGCTGTTTTTT

j_gene: TRBJ2-2
d_gene: TRBD2
v_gene: TRBV24-1
abundance: .
CDR3aa: CATSEETSGRTPGELFF
CDR3nt: TGTGCCACCAGTGAAGAGACTAGCGGGAGGACCCCCGGGGAGCTGTTTTTT

j_gene: TRBJ1-1
d_gene: .
v_gene: TRBV3-1/TRBV3-2
abundance: .
CDR3aa: CASSRRMTGNTEAFF
CDR3nt: TGTGCCAGCAGCCGGAGGATGACTGGGAACACTGAAGCTTTCTTT

j_gene: TRBJ2-2
d_gene: TRBD1
v_gene: TRBV7-9
abundance: .
CDR3aa: CASSSRGTGQVGELFF
CDR3nt: TGTGCCAGCAGCTCCCGGGGGACAGGGCAGGTCGGGGAGCTGTTTTTT

j_gene: TRBJ2-7
d_gene: TRBD2
v_gene: TRBV28
abundance: .
CDR3aa: CASSPSGSSYEQYF
CDR3nt: TGTGCCAGCAGTCCTAGCGGGAGCTCCTACGAGCAGTACTTC

j_gene: TRBJ1-4
d_gene: TRBD1
v_gene: TRBV5-1
abundance: .
CDR3aa: CASSSQTGMSEKLFF
CDR3nt: TGCGCCAGCAGCTCCCAGACAGGGATGAGTGAAAAACTGTTTTTT

j_gene: TRBJ2-1
d_gene: .
v_gene: TRBV5-5
abundance: .
CDR3aa: CASSLRTVNNEQFF
CDR3nt: TGTGCCAGCAGCCTCAGGACAGTGAACAATGAGCAGTTCTTC

j_gene: TRBJ1-2
d_gene: .
v_gene: TRBV30
abundance: few
CDR3aa: CAWAGGNYGYTF
CDR3nt: TGTGCCTGGGCCGGGGGGAACTATGGCTACACCTTC

j_gene: TRBJ2-4
d_gene: TRBD1
v_gene: TRBV13
abundance: once
CDR3aa: CASSKGTGFSENIQYF
CDR3nt: TGTGCCAGCAGCAAAGGGACAGGGTTCTCCGAAAACATTCAGTACTTC

j_gene: TRBJ2-7
d_gene: TRBD1
v_gene: TRBV7-2
abundance: .
CDR3aa: CASSSQRGLYEQYF
CDR3nt: TGTGCCAGCAGCTCCCAGAGGGGGCTCTACGAGCAGTACTTC

j_gene: TRBJ2-1
d_gene: TRBD2
v_gene: TRBV7-2
abundance: .
CDR3aa: CASSLAGRGVKNEQFF
CDR3nt: TGTGCCAGCAGCTTAGCGGGGCGGGGGGTTAAGAATGAGCAGTTCTTC

j_gene: TRBJ1-5
d_gene: .
v_gene: TRBV13
abundance: few
CDR3aa: CASSLGLNQPQHF
CDR3nt: TGTGCCAGCAGCTTAGGCCTCAATCAGCCCCAGCATTTT

j_gene: TRBJ1-4
d_gene: .
v_gene: TRBV28
abundance: .
CDR3aa: CASIPAGGGNEKLFF
CDR3nt: TGTGCCAGCATCCCTGCGGGGGGCGGGAATGAAAAACTGTTTTTT

j_gene: TRBJ1-5
d_gene: .
v_gene: TRBV21-1
abundance: .
CDR3aa: CASSTGPGDNQPQHF
CDR3nt: TGTGCCAGCAGCACAGGACCCGGCGACAATCAGCCCCAGCATTTT

j_gene: TRBJ1-2
d_gene: .
v_gene: TRBV25-1
abundance: .
CDR3aa: CASSGRGQDYGYTF
CDR3nt: TGTGCCAGCAGTGGGAGGGGTCAGGACTATGGCTACACCTTC

j_gene: TRBJ1-1
d_gene: .
v_gene: TRBV28
abundance: .
CDR3aa: CASSGSRGAAFF
CDR3nt: TGTGCCAGCAGTGGCTCCCGGGGGGCTGCTTTCTTT

j_gene: TRBJ2-7
d_gene: .
v_gene: TRBV5-6
abundance: .
CDR3aa: CASSWDESYEQYF
CDR3nt: TGTGCCAGCAGCTGGGACGAATCCTACGAGCAGTACTTC

j_gene: TRBJ1-2
d_gene: TRBD1
v_gene: TRBV16
abundance: .
CDR3aa: CASSHAGQEGYGYTF
CDR3nt: TGTGCCAGCAGCCACGCGGGACAGGAGGGATATGGCTACACCTTC

j_gene: TRBJ2-7
d_gene: .
v_gene: TRBV7-8
abundance: .
CDR3aa: CASSLRRGLYEQYF
CDR3nt: TGTGCCAGCAGCTTAAGGAGGGGTCTCTACGAGCAGTACTTC

j_gene: TRBJ1-1
d_gene: TRBD1
v_gene: TRBV18
abundance: .
CDR3aa: CASSPIRGTDRGTEAFF
CDR3nt: TGTGCCAGCTCACCGATAAGGGGGACAGACCGGGGCACTGAAGCTTTCTTT

j_gene: TRBJ2-1
d_gene: .
v_gene: TRBV5-6
abundance: .
CDR3aa: CASSLGGYNEQFF
CDR3nt: TGTGCCAGCAGCTTGGGAGGGTACAATGAGCAGTTCTTC

j_gene: TRBJ1-1
d_gene: .
v_gene: TRBV6-2/TRBV6-3
abundance: .
CDR3aa: CASSSHTEAFF
CDR3nt: TGTGCCAGCAGCTCACACACTGAAGCTTTCTTT

j_gene: TRBJ2-1
d_gene: .
v_gene: TRBV24-1
abundance: .
CDR3aa: CATSDSVGQQFF
CDR3nt: TGTGCCACCAGTGATTCGGTTGGTCAGCAGTTCTTC